These T cell receptor beta chains were read from a single sample in a study of cytomegalovirus exposure and HLA in healthy donors. The table came from immunoSEQ multiplex PCR; TCRdb's copy has only in-frame clones and leaves some out. The repertoire holds about 110,000 clones, with around 95% as singletons. The sample was PBMCs. All receptors derive from a woman younger than 30 in good health and CMV-seronegative. The CDR3 runs from the conserved cysteine through the conserved F or W. D genes are given only for firm matches. For some rows the clone size is stated as once, few or many, or as a class when expanded; others skip it.

j_gene,abundance,v_gene,d_gene,CDR3aa,CDR3nt
TRBJ2-2,-,TRBV5-1,-,CASSSMHRGGTGELFF,TGCGCCAGCAGCTCAATGCACAGGGGGGGCACCGGGGAGCTGTTTTTT
TRBJ1-2,-,TRBV4-2,-,CASSQEVSQAANYGYTF,TGTGCCAGCAGCCAAGAGGTCTCGCAGGCAGCTAACTATGGCTACACCTTC
TRBJ2-7,-,TRBV19,-,CASSMAGSSVYEQYF,TGTGCCAGTAGTATGGCGGGCTCATCCGTATACGAGCAGTACTTC
TRBJ1-2,-,TRBV14,TRBD1,CASSQVLGQRNYGYTF,TGTGCCAGCAGCCAAGTTCTGGGACAGAGGAACTATGGCTACACCTTC
TRBJ1-1,-,TRBV7-3,-,CASTPDTEAFF,TGTGCCAGCACCCCTGACACTGAAGCTTTCTTT
TRBJ2-5,-,TRBV25-1,-,CASSGLFYGGPETQYF,TGTGCCAGCAGTGGACTTTTCTACGGGGGGCCAGAGACCCAGTACTTC
TRBJ2-5,once,TRBV27,TRBD2,CASSLSPGLAGAEETQYF,TGTGCCAGCAGTTTATCACCGGGACTAGCGGGGGCCGAAGAGACCCAGTACTTC
TRBJ1-6,-,TRBV7-9,TRBD1,CASSNGQGFYNSPLHF,TGTGCCAGCAGCAATGGACAGGGGTTCTATAATTCACCCCTCCACTTT
TRBJ1-1,-,TRBV5-1,TRBD1,CASGARGTTEAFF,TGCGCCAGCGGGGCCAGGGGGACCACTGAAGCTTTCTTT
TRBJ1-1,-,TRBV19,-,CASTVYGDKGGTEAFF,TGTGCCAGTACGGTGTACGGGGATAAGGGTGGGACTGAAGCTTTCTTT
TRBJ2-3,once,TRBV7-6,TRBD2,CASSFSGVSTDTQYF,TGTGCCAGCAGCTTTAGCGGGGTTAGCACAGATACGCAGTATTTT
TRBJ2-2,-,TRBV10-3,TRBD2,CAISEFVPTSANTGELFF,TGTGCCATCAGTGAGTTCGTCCCGACTAGCGCGAACACCGGGGAGCTGTTTTTT
TRBJ2-2,-,TRBV28,TRBD2,CTTAGGAPGELFF,TGTACCACTGCCGGGGGGGCTCCCGGGGAGCTGTTTTTT
TRBJ1-5,-,TRBV18,-,CASSPVPRGSTNQPQHF,TGTGCCAGCTCACCCGTGCCCCGGGGGAGCACCAATCAGCCCCAGCATTTT
TRBJ2-1,-,TRBV19,TRBD1,CASSLRQGPYNEQFF,TGTGCCAGTAGTCTTCGACAGGGCCCCTACAATGAGCAGTTCTTC
TRBJ1-2,-,TRBV7-9,-,CASSGASREQKYYGYTF,TGTGCCAGCAGCGGTGCGTCCAGGGAACAGAAGTACTATGGCTACACCTTC
TRBJ2-2,-,TRBV11-3,-,CASKGDTGELFF,TGTGCCAGCAAAGGGGACACCGGGGAGCTGTTTTTT
TRBJ2-7,-,TRBV29-1,TRBD1,CSVELTGLIHEQYF,TGCAGCGTTGAACTGACAGGGTTAATACACGAGCAGTACTTC
TRBJ2-7,once,TRBV5-1,TRBD2,CASSLVGLAGGPSGEQYF,TGCGCCAGCAGCTTGGTTGGACTAGCGGGGGGGCCTAGCGGCGAGCAGTACTTC
TRBJ2-5,-,TRBV7-3,TRBD2,CASSLGGEGGTQYF,TGTGCCAGCAGCTTGGGAGGGGAAGGTGGGACCCAGTACTTC
TRBJ1-2,-,TRBV4-2,-,CASSQDGQGYGYTF,TGTGCCAGCAGCCAAGACGGGCAGGGGTATGGCTACACCTTC
TRBJ1-1,-,TRBV2,-,CATLGAVYNTEAFF,TGTGCCACCCTGGGAGCAGTTTATAACACTGAAGCTTTCTTT
TRBJ1-6,-,TRBV6-5,-,CASSYSPGSPNSPLHF,TGTGCCAGCAGTTACAGTCCGGGATCACCTAATTCACCCCTCCACTTT
TRBJ2-2,-,TRBV5-1,-,CASSFINSGAGELFF,TGCGCCAGCAGCTTCATCAACTCCGGGGCCGGGGAGCTGTTTTTT
TRBJ1-2,-,TRBV28,-,CASKGQTYGYTF,TGTGCCAGCAAAGGACAGACCTATGGCTACACCTTC
TRBJ2-7,-,TRBV19,TRBD1,CASSQSGTGTYEQYF,TGTGCCAGTAGCCAATCCGGGACAGGGACCTACGAGCAGTACTTC
TRBJ1-5,-,TRBV27,TRBD1,CASGRQGDQPQHF,TGTGCCAGCGGTCGACAGGGAGATCAGCCCCAGCATTTT
TRBJ2-5,-,TRBV28,-,CASSYLQETQYF,TGTGCCAGCAGTTATCTCCAAGAGACCCAGTACTTC
TRBJ1-6,-,TRBV4-1,-,CASSRRGADYNSPLHF,TGCGCCAGCAGTCGGCGCGGGGCCGACTATAATTCACCCCTCCACTTT
TRBJ2-7,-,TRBV29-1,TRBD1,CSVEKDRGSEQYF,TGCAGCGTTGAAAAGGACAGGGGGAGCGAGCAGTACTTC
TRBJ2-7,-,TRBV20-1,-,CSALLRAEQYF,TGCAGTGCTCTCCTGCGGGCCGAGCAGTACTTC
TRBJ2-7,-,TRBV6-6,TRBD2,CASSYTSGNYEQYF,TGTGCCAGCAGTTATACTAGCGGCAATTACGAGCAGTACTTC
TRBJ2-2,-,TRBV7-9,-,CASSLRNTGELFF,TGTGCCAGCAGCCTTCGGAACACCGGGGAGCTGTTTTTT
TRBJ1-2,-,TRBV6-1,-,CASSEVTGPNYGYTF,TGTGCCAGCAGTGAAGTCACAGGCCCTAACTATGGCTACACCTTC
TRBJ2-5,-,TRBV5-1,-,CASSERAGHETQYF,TGCGCCAGCAGCGAACGCGCAGGGCATGAGACCCAGTACTTC
TRBJ2-3,-,TRBV5-6,-,CASSPTMTGPRVTDTQYF,TGTGCCAGCAGCCCGACGATGACAGGCCCCCGAGTCACAGATACGCAGTATTTT
TRBJ2-7,once,TRBV21-1,-,CASSRDRGNDNEQYF,TGTGCCAGCAGCAGGGACAGGGGGAATGACAACGAGCAGTACTTC
TRBJ2-1,-,TRBV28,-,CASSLSLARREFF,TGTGCCAGCAGTTTGAGTCTAGCGAGGAGGGAGTTCTTC
TRBJ1-5,-,TRBV6-5,TRBD1,CASSWDRGQPQHF,TGTGCCAGCAGTTGGGACAGGGGTCAGCCCCAGCATTTT
TRBJ2-5,-,TRBV2,TRBD1,CASSESTGHALIQETQYF,TGTGCCAGCAGTGAGTCGACAGGGCATGCCCTTATCCAAGAGACCCAGTACTTC